These 28 T cell receptor beta chains share one sample of origin, sequenced in a study of patients and donors after allogeneic stem cell transplantation. TCRdb recomputed calls from the RT-PCR reads with MiXCR, one row per CDR3 protein. The sample contains approximately 160,000 distinct CDR3 sequences, 24% of which appear only once. Material: blood, either unsorted or a sorted T cell fraction (not recorded which). These TCRs come from a human donor who was either an allogeneic HSCT recipient or a stem cell or donor lymphocyte infusion donor (not recorded which). It is not recorded whose cells these are; they may come from a transplant donor.

DNA for the CDR3: TGCAGCGTACCTCTGGGACAGGGGGACTATGGCTACACCTTC. Its protein is CSVPLGQGDYGYTF. The rearrangement links TRBV29-1 to TRBJ1-2, with 11 bases identical to TRBD1. Germline CDR1 is SQVTM and CDR2 is ANQGSEA. The junction had 6 bases not matched to a gene; V was cut back by 6 bases and J by 3 bases. The CDR3 loop spans 14 amino acids.

This rearrangement joins TRBV6-2 or TRBV6-3 to TRBJ1-3; D is unresolved. This CDR3 comprises 16 residues. CDR1 and CDR2 (germline): MNHEY, SVGEGT. V was shortened by 6 bases and J by 0 bases, with 15 bases between the two germline ends. The CDR3 sequence is CASSQDRDSSGNTIYF. CDR3 coding DNA: TGTGCCAGCAGCCAAGATCGAGACTCCTCTGGAAACACCATATATTTT.

This clonotype was detected a few times. V gene TRBV30 combines with J gene TRBJ1-5, with 8 bases identical to TRBD1. CDR3 size: 12 residues. The V segment lost 5 bases and the J segment 6 bases; nucleotides outside the gene matches: 3. Germline CDR1 GTSNPN, CDR2 SVGIG (reference sequence). The CDR3 sequence is CAWGTGGQPQHF. CDR3 in DNA: TGTGCCTGGGGGACAGGCGGTCAGCCCCAGCATTTT.

This clonotype has a handful of counts. V is TRBV7-9 and J is TRBJ1-2, with D perhaps TRBD1 (5 bases). The CDR3 runs to 15 residues. The germline V and J ends were trimmed by 6 bases and 1 base, with 15 bases remaining between them. Germline V gene sequence: CDR1 SEHNR, CDR2 FQNEAQ (reference sequence). This CDR3 reads CASSLQGQFNYGYTF. Written as DNA, the CDR3 is TGTGCCAGCAGTCTCCAGGGCCAGTTTAACTATGGCTACACCTTC.

This chain joins TRBV12-3 or TRBV12-4 and TRBJ1-2, with 9 bases matching TRBD1. The CDR3 is 15 amino acids. V shed 2 bases and J 6 bases; nucleotides not matched to a gene: 7. CDR3 amino acids: CASSLSRDRAHGYTF. CDR3 coding DNA: TGTGCCAGCAGTTTATCCCGGGACAGGGCCCATGGCTACACCTTC.

The rearrangement joins TRBV5-1 to TRBJ2-4, with D possibly being TRBD2 (8 bases). Germline V gene data show CDR1 as SGHRS and CDR2 as YFSETQ. This CDR3 is built from 17 residues. V lost 1 base and J 7 bases, leaving 21 bases between the germline ends. CDR3 sequence reads: CASSLSGQARGGNIQYF. The DNA for the CDR3 is TGCGCCAGCAGCTTGAGCGGACAGGCTCGGGGGGGTAACATTCAGTACTTC.

The chain has TRBV30 and TRBJ2-6, with D hard to call. Trimming pared 3 bases from V and 0 bases from J, leaving 6 bases between. The CDR3 extends over 14 amino acids. Per germline, CDR1 GTSNPN and CDR2 SVGIG (reference sequence). Here the CDR3 reads CAWRSISGANVLTF. Here the CDR3 DNA reads TGTGCCTGGAGATCGATCTCTGGGGCCAACGTCCTGACTTTC.

This clonotype was counted between two and nine times. This chain links TRBV5-1 with TRBJ1-4; D is perhaps TRBD1 (5 bases). The V gene lost 0 bases and the J gene lost 4 bases, with 10 bases spanning the gap. The germline CDR1 and CDR2 sequences are SGHRS and YFSETQ. The CDR3 covers 15 residues. The CDR3 is CASSLGGAGNEKLFF. Here the CDR3 DNA reads TGCGCCAGCAGCTTGGGGGGCGCGGGTAATGAAAAACTGTTTTTT.

V is TRBV11-3 and J is TRBJ2-3, with 9 bases aligning to TRBD2. The trim removed 1 base at V and 6 bases at J, leaving 8 bases unmatched. Germline lookup yields CDR1 SGHNT and CDR2 YENEEA. The CDR3 totals 16 residues. The CDR3 DNA sequence: TGTGCCAGCAGCTTAGCGGCGGGAGGGCCGGGGGATACGCAGTATTTT. Residues: CASSLAAGGPGDTQYF.

There are a few counts of this clonotype. The V call is TRBV29-1, the J call TRBJ1-1; D ambiguous. Germline V gene lookup returns CDR1 SQVTM and CDR2 ANQGSEA. The CDR3 has 11 residues. V lost 5 bases, J lost 4 bases, and 8 bases lay in between. The CDR3 protein is CSVSPSTEAFF. DNA of the CDR3: TGCAGCGTTTCCCCAAGCACTGAAGCTTTCTTT.

V gene TRBV29-1 combines with J gene TRBJ2-3; D not resolved. This CDR3 is built from 11 residues. Trimming cost V 4 bases and J 0 bases, with 2 bases left between them. The germline V gene encodes CDR1 SQVTM and CDR2 ANQGSEA. The CDR3, as DNA: TGCAGCGTTGCTAGCACAGATACGCAGTATTTT. Translated, it gives CSVASTDTQYF.

This clonotype came up a few times. The V call is TRBV4-3, the J call TRBJ2-1, with D possibly matching TRBD2 (6 bases). In germline, CDR1 is LGHNA, CDR2 YSLEER. This CDR3 has 18 amino acids. V was pared by 2 bases and J by 4 bases, with 21 bases between. The CDR3 protein is CASSQSTGTDFSYNEQFF. CDR3 nucleotide sequence: TGCGCCAGCAGCCAAAGTACCGGGACTGACTTCTCGTACAATGAGCAGTTCTTC.

CDR3 loop: CASSPWQGVAKNIQYF. The DNA of the CDR3 is TGTGCCAGCAGTCCTTGGCAGGGAGTAGCCAAAAACATTCAGTACTTC. The genes are TRBV25-1 and TRBJ2-4; D possibly matches TRBD1 or TRBD2 (5 bases each). Germline V CDR1 and CDR2: MGHDK, SYGVNS. There are 16 residues in the CDR3. Trimming removed 5 bases from V and 0 bases from J, with 14 bases in between.

This clonotype was counted a single time. The chain is built from TRBV5-4 and TRBJ1-2, with D unresolved. Trimming took 4 bases from V and 1 from J, leaving 8 bases between them. CDR3 length equals 13 residues. CDR1 and CDR2 (germline): SGHNT, YYREEE (reference sequence). The CDR3 DNA reads as TGTGCCAGCAGCCAAGACAATAACTATGGCTACACCTTC. Its protein product is CASSQDNNYGYTF.

The chain carries TRBV15 and TRBJ1-1; TRBD1 is a possible D gene (5 bases). Germline values: CDR1 LNHNV, CDR2 YYDKDF (reference sequence). The CDR3 has 13 amino acids. Trimming removed 2 bases from V and 4 bases from J, with 8 bases in between. CDR3 loop: CATSRPRGTEAFF. CDR3 nucleotide sequence: TGTGCCACCAGCAGACCTAGGGGCACTGAAGCTTTCTTT.

The chain combines TRBV18 with TRBJ1-4; D is undetermined. Germline CDR1 reads KGHSH; CDR2 reads LQKENI. The V end was cut by 7 bases, the J end by 5 bases, with 11 bases between. This CDR3 region has 13 residues. The CDR3 coding sequence is TGTGCCAGCTATTCCCCCAGAAATGAAAAACTGTTTTTT. Translating it yields CASYSPRNEKLFF.

This clonotype was counted a few times. This chain joins TRBV12-3 or TRBV12-4 and TRBJ2-3, with unresolved D. The CDR3 consists of 12 residues. Trimming cost V 3 bases and J 5 bases, with 6 bases left between them. Here the CDR3 DNA reads TGTGCCAGCAGTTTGAGCGAAGATACGCAGTATTTT. It specifies CASSLSEDTQYF.

The chain uses TRBV29-1 and TRBJ2-1; tentative D call: TRBD1 (6 bases). CDR1 and CDR2 (germline): SQVTM, ANQGSEA. The CDR3 length is 13 residues. V was shortened by 1 base and J by 15 bases, with 19 bases between the two germline ends. The CDR3 sequence: CSVEVPPWTAPFF. In DNA form, the CDR3 reads TGCAGCGTTGAAGTCCCCCCGTGGACAGCGCCGTTCTTC.

In the case of this clonotype: A read error may produce the germline difference seen at one junction end. CDR3 region: CASSETGNEQYF. The CDR3, as DNA: TGTGCCAGCTCAGAGACAGGTAACGAACAGTACTTC. This chain joins TRBV18 and TRBJ2-7; D is possibly TRBD1 (6 bases). The V gene's germline CDR1 is KGHSH and CDR2 LQKENI. The CDR3 totals 12 residues.

The rearrangement joins TRBV6-5 to TRBJ1-1, with 10 bases matching TRBD1. The CDR3 totals 15 residues. The junction had 8 bases not matched to a gene; V was cut back by 6 bases and J by 4 bases. Germline CDR1 reads MNHEY; CDR2 reads SVGAGI. The DNA for the CDR3 is TGTGCCAGCAGACGACCGGGACAGGGGACCACTGAAGCTTTCTTT. Translation: CASRRPGQGTTEAFF.

The rearrangement links TRBV20-1 to TRBJ2-5; TRBD2 aligns across 9 bases. This CDR3 contains 16 residues. The germline V gene has CDR1 DFQATT and CDR2 SNEGSKA (reference sequence). V lost 0 bases, J lost 1 base, and 6 bases stayed unmatched. CDR3 in amino acids: CSARDPLAGSQETQYF. The CDR3 DNA is TGCAGTGCTAGAGATCCCCTAGCGGGGTCCCAAGAGACCCAGTACTTC.

The chain is built from TRBV4-2 and TRBJ1-2; D gene ambiguous. V was pared by 1 base and J by 7 bases, with 13 bases between. In germline, CDR1 is LGHNA, CDR2 YNFKEQ. The CDR3 runs to 14 residues. Written as DNA, the CDR3 is TGTGCCAGCAGCCAAGGGTCCGCGAGGCTTGGCTACACCTTC. This sequence encodes CASSQGSARLGYTF.

This clonotype showed up just a few times. The CDR3 loop reads CASGTVNTGELFF. CDR3 DNA sequence: TGTGCCAGCGGGACGGTAAACACCGGGGAGCTGTTTTTT. The chain uses TRBV12-3 or TRBV12-4 and TRBJ2-2; D may correspond to TRBD1 or TRBD2 (5 bases each). Trimming took off 8 bases at V and 2 bases at J, with 9 bases between the two ends. This CDR3 contains 13 residues.

The CDR3 region has the DNA TGTGCCAGCAGTGTAAACAGGGTCGGGGTGACCCAGTACTTC. It encodes CASSVNRVGVTQYF. This chain uses TRBV12-3 or TRBV12-4 with TRBJ2-5, with D possibly matching TRBD1 (6 bases). Trimming took off 5 bases at V and 7 bases at J, with 17 bases between the two ends. The CDR3 totals 14 residues.

CDR3 sequence (DNA): TGTGCCATCAGTGGGGGGACAGCCCAAGAGACCCAGTACTTC. It encodes CAISGGTAQETQYF. This rearrangement joins TRBV10-3 to TRBJ2-5, with 7 bases identical to TRBD1. CDR1 is ENHRY, CDR2 SYGVKD, per germline. The CDR3 length is 14 residues. V lost 4 bases, J lost 1 base, and 3 bases stayed unmatched.

This chain connects TRBV5-6 to TRBJ1-2; 9 bases agree with TRBD1. CDR1 SGHDT and CDR2 YYEEEE come from the germline V gene. With V trimmed by 2 bases and J by 4 bases, 6 bases remained unmatched. This CDR3 spans 15 amino acids. In DNA, the CDR3 is TGTGCCAGCAGCTTTTGGGACAGGGCTCTCTATGGCTACACCTTC. Protein: CASSFWDRALYGYTF.

J is TRBJ2-5 and V is TRBV27; weak D call: TRBD1 (6 bases). V gave up 6 bases and J gave up 1 base, with 12 bases separating them. This CDR3 has 14 residues. Germline V gene lookup returns CDR1 MNHEY and CDR2 SMNVEV (reference sequence). CDR3 coding DNA: TGTGCCAGCAGGCCGAAAGGGGGCCAAGAGACCCAGTACTTC. Amino acids: CASRPKGGQETQYF.

This clonotype was detected a few times. The chain combines TRBV6-5 with TRBJ1-6, with D possibly TRBD1 on 5 matching bases. This CDR3 region has 15 residues. With 6 bases removed from V and 7 bases from J, the gap between germline ends came to 16 bases. Germline lookup yields CDR1 MNHEY and CDR2 SVGAGI. The CDR3 DNA is TGTGCCAGCAGCCCTTATGGAGGGACGAATTCACCCCTCCACTTT. Its protein product is CASSPYGGTNSPLHF.